The sequence of this T cell receptor beta chain was determined in a study of cytomegalovirus exposure and HLA in healthy donors. Primers for the PCR totalled 60 Vbeta and 13 Jbeta. Authors' processing steps: Approximately 11 million of 70 million to 80 million unique TCR beta chains were shared, per a later count. The repertoire was sequenced with immunoSEQ multiplex PCR; TCRdb's copy has only in-frame clones and lacks some. V and J calls plus clone size are reproduced from that table; the DNA served to infer D and trimming. Here the sample spans about 150,000 clones, roughly 70% being singletons. This clone came up once. Its matching antigen is unknown. The CDR3 length is 16 residues. V shed 0 bases and J shed 0 bases, with 11 bases lying between them. In germline, CDR1 is SGHDN, CDR2 FVKESK. Whole-study findings and limits: Relative to equally common others, HLA-associated TCR beta chains showed greater clonal expansion in a later analysis. Highly shared sequence variants in one cluster were likely a sequencing artifact.

This receptor was taken from a woman aged 40 to 50 in good health and CMV-seronegative. The sequenced sample was PBMCs. V usage is TRBV14 and J usage is TRBJ1-1, with D possibly TRBD1 on 5 matching bases. The CDR3 protein is CASSQDGGTMNTEAFF. The CDR3 nucleotides read TGTGCCAGCAGCCAAGATGGAGGGACCATGAACACTGAAGCTTTCTTT.